Listed below are T cell receptor beta chains from one sample, sequenced in a study of post-analysis software for immune sequencing data. TCRdb redid the calling of the PCR reads with MiXCR, one entry per CDR3 protein. This sample has fewer than 550,000 distinct CDR3 sequences; under 40% occur once, and the top ten carry about 6%. Sequenced input: blood. These receptor sequences come from a girl under 18 with multiple sclerosis. Both conserved end residues are part of each CDR3. The order of the fields is V gene, D gene, clone size, J gene, CDR3 protein, CDR3 DNA. A D gene is named only where the DNA matches it firmly. Not every row has a clone size; where given, it reads once, few, many or a size class.

>TRBV2|-|-|TRBJ1-4
CASGQLFVGEEKLFF
TGTGCCAGTGGTCAGCTGTTCGTGGGGGAAGAAAAACTGTTTTTT
>TRBV12-3/TRBV12-4|-|-|TRBJ2-1
CASSFNSEQFF
TGTGCCAGCAGTTTTAACAGTGAGCAGTTCTTC
>TRBV24-1|-|few|TRBJ1-2
CATSDQWTGYTF
TGTGCCACCAGTGATCAATGGACCGGCTACACCTTC
>TRBV20-1|TRBD2|-|TRBJ2-3
CSARRGGLGTDTQYF
TGCAGTGCTAGACGGGGGGGGCTCGGCACAGATACGCAGTATTTT
>TRBV20-1|TRBD1|-|TRBJ1-5
CSARDGGQVSNQPQHF
TGCAGTGCTAGAGATGGGGGACAGGTTAGCAATCAGCCCCAGCATTTT
>TRBV4-1|-|few|TRBJ1-1
CASSPLTGNTEAFF
TGCGCCAGCAGCCCCCTGACAGGAAACACTGAAGCTTTCTTT
>TRBV27|-|few|TRBJ2-2
CASSPRLTGELFF
TGTGCCAGCAGTCCTCGGCTCACCGGGGAGCTGTTTTTT
>TRBV21-1|-|few|TRBJ2-3
CASSPRRLAGGLTDTQYF
TGTGCCAGCAGCCCCCGTCGGCTAGCGGGGGGGTTAACAGATACGCAGTATTTT
>TRBV4-1|TRBD2|-|TRBJ2-1
CASSQDGGLVGLAGEEQFF
TGCGCCAGCAGCCAAGATGGGGGGTTGGTGGGACTAGCGGGGGAGGAGCAGTTCTTC
>TRBV4-2|TRBD1|-|TRBJ1-6
CASSQGQGSPASPLHF
TGTGCCAGCAGCCAAGGACAGGGTTCACCAGCTTCACCCCTCCACTTT
>TRBV4-2|TRBD1|-|TRBJ1-1
CASSQDGGQGANFAEAFF
TGTGCCAGCAGCCAAGACGGGGGACAGGGGGCGAACTTTGCTGAAGCTTTCTTT
>TRBV3-1|TRBD1|many|TRBJ1-2
CASSQGQGYGYTF
TGTGCCAGCAGCCAAGGACAGGGCTACGGCTACACCTTC
>TRBV2|-|few|TRBJ1-1
CASKRGQNTEAFF
TGTGCCAGCAAAAGAGGCCAGAACACTGAAGCTTTCTTT
>TRBV7-8|-|few|TRBJ1-1
CASSSITEAFF
TGTGCCAGCAGCTCGATCACTGAAGCTTTCTTT
>TRBV20-1|TRBD2|-|TRBJ2-5
CSAPPLVTSGVNQETQYF
TGCAGTGCTCCTCCTTTGGTGACTAGCGGGGTAAACCAAGAGACCCAGTACTTC
>TRBV12-5|-|few|TRBJ2-3
CASARYADTQYF
TGTGCTAGTGCCCGATACGCAGATACGCAGTATTTT
>TRBV10-3|-|few|TRBJ2-7
CATRTVASYEQYF
TGTGCCACACGGACGGTAGCCTCCTACGAGCAGTACTTC
>TRBV7-7|-|many|TRBJ2-5
CASSTRWAETQYF
TGTGCTAGCAGCACCCGATGGGCGGAGACCCAGTACTTC
>TRBV11-2|-|many|TRBJ2-1
CASSSFRKSYNEQFF
TGTGCCAGCAGCTCCTTTCGGAAGTCCTACAATGAGCAGTTCTTC
>TRBV5-1|-|-|TRBJ1-4
CASSLGRAEKLFF
TGCGCCAGCAGCTTAGGCAGGGCAGAAAAACTGTTTTTT
>TRBV9|-|few|TRBJ2-1
CASSFRDHYNEQFF
TGTGCCAGCAGCTTCCGGGACCACTACAATGAGCAGTTCTTC
>TRBV6-1|TRBD2|-|TRBJ2-5
CASSALAGGLKFGETQYF
TGTGCCAGCAGTGCTTTAGCGGGGGGGCTAAAGTTTGGGGAGACCCAGTACTTC
>TRBV12-3/TRBV12-4|-|-|TRBJ2-1
CASGTPGRAYNEQFF
TGTGCCAGCGGCACTCCGGGCAGGGCTTACAATGAGCAGTTCTTC
>TRBV6-1|TRBD2|-|TRBJ2-5
CASSGEYSGGETQYF
TGTGCCAGCAGTGGGGAATATAGCGGGGGGGAGACCCAGTACTTC
>TRBV7-2|-|-|TRBJ2-5
CASSLQGGEETQYF
TGTGCCAGCAGCTTACAGGGGGGGGAAGAGACCCAGTACTTC
>TRBV7-9|-|-|TRBJ2-3
CASSLPLGASTDTQYF
TGTGCCAGCAGCCTCCCTTTAGGGGCGAGCACAGATACGCAGTATTTT
>TRBV18|-|-|TRBJ1-2
CASSPPGVGGIYGYTF
TGTGCCAGCTCACCACCTGGTGTAGGGGGTATCTATGGCTACACCTTC
>TRBV20-1|-|few|TRBJ2-3
CSAREWGPEGIDTQYF
TGCAGTGCTAGAGAATGGGGCCCGGAGGGGATAGATACGCAGTATTTT